This T cell receptor (beta chain) was profiled in a study of cytomegalovirus exposure and HLA in healthy donors. Study-level points and caveats: A missense variant in DCLRE1C was later tied to TCR beta V- and J-gene trimming.

About this clone itself: The antigen is unknown.

Primers for the PCR totalled 60 Vbeta and 13 Jbeta. Method: immunoSEQ multiplex PCR; TCRdb's copy keeps in-frame clones and lacks some. The data contain 100,000 to 150,000 clones, approximately 84% of them singletons. There are 15 residues in the CDR3. The germline V gene encodes CDR1 LGHNA and CDR2 YSLEER. Trimming removed 3 bases from V and 3 bases from J; junction bases left unmatched: 4. The TCR was taken from a man younger than 35 in good health and CMV-seropositive. V gene TRBV4-3 combines with J gene TRBJ2-1, with 8 bases identical to TRBD2. Sequenced sample: PBMCs. CDR3 DNA sequence: TGCGCCAGCAGCCAGATAAGCGGGGGCTACAATGAGCAGTTCTTC. Its translation is CASSQISGGYNEQFF.